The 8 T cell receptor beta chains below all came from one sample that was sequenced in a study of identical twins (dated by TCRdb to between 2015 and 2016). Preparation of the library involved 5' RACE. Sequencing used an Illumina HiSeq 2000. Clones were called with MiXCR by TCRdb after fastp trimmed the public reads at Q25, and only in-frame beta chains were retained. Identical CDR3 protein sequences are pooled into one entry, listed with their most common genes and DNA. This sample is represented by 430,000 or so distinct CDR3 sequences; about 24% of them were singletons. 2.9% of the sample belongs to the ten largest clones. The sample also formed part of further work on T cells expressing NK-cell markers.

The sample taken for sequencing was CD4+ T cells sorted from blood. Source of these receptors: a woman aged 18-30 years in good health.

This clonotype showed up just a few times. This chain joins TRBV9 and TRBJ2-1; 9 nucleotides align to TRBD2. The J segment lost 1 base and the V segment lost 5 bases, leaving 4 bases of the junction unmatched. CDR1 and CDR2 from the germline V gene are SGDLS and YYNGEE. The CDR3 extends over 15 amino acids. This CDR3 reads CASRSGRTSYNEQFF. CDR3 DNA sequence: TGTGCCAGCAGGAGCGGGAGGACATCCTACAATGAGCAGTTCTTC.

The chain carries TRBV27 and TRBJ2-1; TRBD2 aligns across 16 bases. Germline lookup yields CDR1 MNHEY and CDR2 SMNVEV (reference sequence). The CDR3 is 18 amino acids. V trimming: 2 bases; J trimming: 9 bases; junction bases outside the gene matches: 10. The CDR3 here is CASSLVPGLAGGRGEQFF. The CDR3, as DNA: TGTGCCAGCAGTTTAGTCCCGGGACTAGCGGGAGGGAGGGGTGAGCAGTTCTTC.

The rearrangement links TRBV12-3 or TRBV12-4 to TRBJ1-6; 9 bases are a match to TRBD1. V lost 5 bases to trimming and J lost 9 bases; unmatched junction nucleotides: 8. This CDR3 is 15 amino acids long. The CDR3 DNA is TGTGCCAGCAGTACAGGGACAGGGATTGTTTCACCCCTCCACTTT. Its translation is CASSTGTGIVSPLHF.

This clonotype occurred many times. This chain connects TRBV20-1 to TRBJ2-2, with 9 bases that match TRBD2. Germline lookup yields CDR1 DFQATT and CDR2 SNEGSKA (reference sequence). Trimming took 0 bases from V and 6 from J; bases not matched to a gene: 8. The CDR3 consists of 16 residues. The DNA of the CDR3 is TGCAGTGCTAGAGATCCGGCGGGGGGGCGCGCCGGGGAGCTGTTTTTT. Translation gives CSARDPAGGRAGELFF.

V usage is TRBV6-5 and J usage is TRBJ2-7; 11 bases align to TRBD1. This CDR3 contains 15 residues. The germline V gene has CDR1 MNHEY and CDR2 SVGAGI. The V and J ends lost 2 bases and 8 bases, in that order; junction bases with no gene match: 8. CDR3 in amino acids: CASSYGGTGGMKQYF. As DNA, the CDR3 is TGTGCCAGCAGTTACGGAGGGACAGGGGGGATGAAGCAGTACTTC.

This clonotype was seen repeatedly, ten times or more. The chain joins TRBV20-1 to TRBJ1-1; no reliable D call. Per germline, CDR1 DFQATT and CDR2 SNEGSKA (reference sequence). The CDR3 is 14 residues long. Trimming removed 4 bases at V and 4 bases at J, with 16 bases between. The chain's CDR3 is CSATRQTRGTEAFF. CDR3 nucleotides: TGCAGTGCTACACGACAAACCCGCGGCACTGAAGCTTTCTTT.

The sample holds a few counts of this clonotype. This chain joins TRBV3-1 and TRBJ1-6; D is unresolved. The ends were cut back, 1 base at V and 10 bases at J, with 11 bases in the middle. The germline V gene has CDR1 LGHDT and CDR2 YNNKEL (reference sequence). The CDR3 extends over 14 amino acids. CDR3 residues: CASSQVRVVSPLHF. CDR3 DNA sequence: TGTGCCAGCAGCCAAGTTCGAGTGGTATCACCCCTCCACTTT. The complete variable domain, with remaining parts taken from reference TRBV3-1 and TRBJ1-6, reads DTAVSQTPKYLVTQMGNDKSIKCEQNLGHDTMYWYKQDSKKFLKIMFSYNNKELIINETVPNRFSPKSPDKAHLNLHINSLELGDSAVYFCASSQVRVVSPLHFGNGTRLTVT.

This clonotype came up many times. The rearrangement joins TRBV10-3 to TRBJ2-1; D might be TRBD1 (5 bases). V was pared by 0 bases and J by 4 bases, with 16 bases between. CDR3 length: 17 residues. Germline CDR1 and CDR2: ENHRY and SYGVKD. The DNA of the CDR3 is TGTGCCATCAGTGAGTCGACGGCAGGGCATCCTTACAATGAGCAGTTCTTC. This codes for CAISESTAGHPYNEQFF.